This is a list of T cell receptor beta chains from one sample in a study of T-cell reconstitution after alpha-beta-depleted transplantation in children. TCRdb itself ran the PCR reads through MiXCR, one entry per CDR3 protein. The sample consists of roughly 240,000 distinct CDR3 sequences, roughly 8.2% of them appearing once. Sequenced here: PBMCs, mostly from graft donor cells, sampled 180 days after TCRalphabeta/CD19-depleted stem cell transplant. The receptors were sampled from a male patient between 10 and 17 years old who had a stem cell transplant for acute lymphoblastic leukemia, so the T cells may come from the graft donor. Each CDR3 is given with its conserved first and last residue. Fields, in order: J gene, D gene, V gene, clone size, CDR3 DNA, CDR3 protein. A D gene is named only where the DNA matches it firmly. Expanded clones get a size class; other rows say once, few or many, or leave the size out.

>TRBJ2-7|TRBD2|TRBV14|many
TGTGCCAGCAGCCACCTTAGGACTAGCGGGAGAAACGAGCAGTACTTC
CASSHLRTSGRNEQYF
>TRBJ2-5|NA|TRBV10-3|few
TGTGCCATCAGTGAGTCGACTAGTCAGTCGACCCAGTACTTC
CAISESTSQSTQYF
>TRBJ1-3|NA|TRBV19|many
TGTGCCAGTAGTCCAACGGTTTTACTTGGAAACACCATATATTTT
CASSPTVLLGNTIYF
>TRBJ2-5|NA|TRBV7-9|NA
TGTGCCAGCAGCTTATTTCAGGTGCCCGCCCTCCAAGAGACCCAGTACTTC
CASSLFQVPALQETQYF
>TRBJ1-1|NA|TRBV6-1|many
TGTGCCAGCAGTGAAAGGTACGGGGGGGCGAGCAACACTGAAGCTTTCTTT
CASSERYGGASNTEAFF
>TRBJ1-2|TRBD1|TRBV7-2|many
TGTGCCAGCAGCTTAACAGGGGCTCGAGGCTACACCTTC
CASSLTGARGYTF
>TRBJ2-7|NA|TRBV29-1|many
TGCAGCGTTGACGCAGGGAGCTACGAGCAGTACTTC
CSVDAGSYEQYF
>TRBJ1-6|NA|TRBV12-3/TRBV12-4|many
TGTGCCAGCAGTTTAGGGGGACCTTCACCCCTCCACTTT
CASSLGGPSPLHF
>TRBJ1-2|NA|TRBV5-1|many
TGCGCCAGCAGCCTGGGACACCCCGCGGCTGGCTACACCTTC
CASSLGHPAAGYTF
>TRBJ2-3|NA|TRBV19|many
TGTGCCAGTAGTATAGAAGGGAATACGCAGTATTTT
CASSIEGNTQYF
>TRBJ2-7|NA|TRBV20-1|NA
TGCAGTGCTAGCCCCCTGGGGGTGATAAGGACGACCTACGAGCAGTACTTC
CSASPLGVIRTTYEQYF
>TRBJ2-3|TRBD2|TRBV29-1|many
TGCAGCGTTGAAGATTATAGAGACGAGGGACTAGCTAGCACAGATACGCAGTATTTT
CSVEDYRDEGLASTDTQYF
>TRBJ1-2|TRBD1|TRBV27|many
TGTGCCAGCAGTCCCGGACAGGGATCGGGCTACACCTTC
CASSPGQGSGYTF
>TRBJ2-3|TRBD1|TRBV12-3/TRBV12-4|NA
TGTGCCAGCAGTATGGGACAGGGTGGACTAGATTCTAGGGATACGCAGTATTTT
CASSMGQGGLDSRDTQYF
>TRBJ2-3|NA|TRBV27|many
TGTGCCAGCGGTGGGCAGGGCCCTCAGCCCACACGGGATACGCAGTATTTT
CASGGQGPQPTRDTQYF